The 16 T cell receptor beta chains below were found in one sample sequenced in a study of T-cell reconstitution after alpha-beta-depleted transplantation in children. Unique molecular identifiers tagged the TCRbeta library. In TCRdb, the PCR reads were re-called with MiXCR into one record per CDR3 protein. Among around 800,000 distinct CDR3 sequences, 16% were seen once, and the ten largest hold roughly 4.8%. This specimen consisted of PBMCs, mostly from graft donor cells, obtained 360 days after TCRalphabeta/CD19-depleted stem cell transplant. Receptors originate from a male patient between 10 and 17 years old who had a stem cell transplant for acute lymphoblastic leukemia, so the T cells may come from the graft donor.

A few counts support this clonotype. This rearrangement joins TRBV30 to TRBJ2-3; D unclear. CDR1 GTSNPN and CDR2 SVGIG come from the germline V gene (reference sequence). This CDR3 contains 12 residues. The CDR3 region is CVLTPGTDTQYF. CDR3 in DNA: TGTGTCCTGACCCCCGGCACAGATACGCAGTATTTT.

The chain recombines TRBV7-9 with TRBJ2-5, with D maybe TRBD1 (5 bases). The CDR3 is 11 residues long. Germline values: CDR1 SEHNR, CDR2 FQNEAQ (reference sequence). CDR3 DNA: TGTGTTAAGGGGCCCCAAGAGACCCAGTACTTC. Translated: CVKGPQETQYF. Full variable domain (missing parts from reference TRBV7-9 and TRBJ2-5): DTGVSQNPRHKITKRGQNVTFRCDPISEHNRLYWYRQTLGQGPEFLTYFQNEAQLEKSRLLSDRFSAERPKGSFSTLEIQRTEQGDSAMYLCVKGPQETQYFGPGTRLLVL.

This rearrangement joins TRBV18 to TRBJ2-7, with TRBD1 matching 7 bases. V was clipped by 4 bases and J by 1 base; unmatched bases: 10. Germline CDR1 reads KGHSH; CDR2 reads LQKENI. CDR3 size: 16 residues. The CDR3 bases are TGTGCCAGCTCACTTACAGGGGTCGTTGATTCCTACGAGCAGTACTTC. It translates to CASSLTGVVDSYEQYF.

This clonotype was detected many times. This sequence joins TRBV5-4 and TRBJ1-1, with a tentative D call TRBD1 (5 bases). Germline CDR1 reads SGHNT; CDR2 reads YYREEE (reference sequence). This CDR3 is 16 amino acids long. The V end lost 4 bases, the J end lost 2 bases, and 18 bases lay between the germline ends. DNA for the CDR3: TGTGCCAGCAGCCCGGGAGGTGGGGGAGTTAACACTGAAGCTTTCTTT. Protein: CASSPGGGGVNTEAFF.

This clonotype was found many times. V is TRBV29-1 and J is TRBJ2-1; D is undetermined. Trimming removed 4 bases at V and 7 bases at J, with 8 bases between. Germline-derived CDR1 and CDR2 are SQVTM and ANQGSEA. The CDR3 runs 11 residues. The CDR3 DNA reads TGCAGCGTTGCAACTCGGAATGAGCAGTTCTTC. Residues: CSVATRNEQFF.

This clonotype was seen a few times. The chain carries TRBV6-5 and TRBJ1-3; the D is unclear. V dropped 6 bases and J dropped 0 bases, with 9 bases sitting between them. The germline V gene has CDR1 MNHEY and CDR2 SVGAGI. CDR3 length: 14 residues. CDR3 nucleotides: TGTGCCAGCAGGCCGGGTTTCTCTGGAAACACCATATATTTT. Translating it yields CASRPGFSGNTIYF.

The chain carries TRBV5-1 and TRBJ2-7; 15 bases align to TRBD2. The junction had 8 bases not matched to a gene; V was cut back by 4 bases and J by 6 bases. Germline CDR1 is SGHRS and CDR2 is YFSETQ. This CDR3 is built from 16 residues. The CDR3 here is CASSPGLAGGPAEQYF. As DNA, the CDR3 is TGCGCCAGCAGCCCTGGACTAGCGGGAGGGCCGGCCGAGCAGTACTTC.

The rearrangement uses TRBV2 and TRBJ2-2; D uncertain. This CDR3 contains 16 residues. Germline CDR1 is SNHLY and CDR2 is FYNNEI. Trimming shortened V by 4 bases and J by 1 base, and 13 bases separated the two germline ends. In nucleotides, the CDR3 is TGTGCCAGCAGTGCAACACAGAAAAGGAACACCGGGGAGCTGTTTTTT. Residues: CASSATQKRNTGELFF.

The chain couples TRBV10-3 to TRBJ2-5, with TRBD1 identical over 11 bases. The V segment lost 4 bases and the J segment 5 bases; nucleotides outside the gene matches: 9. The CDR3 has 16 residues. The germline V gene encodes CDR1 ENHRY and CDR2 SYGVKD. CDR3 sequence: CAISGGQGEEVETQYF. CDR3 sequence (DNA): TGTGCCATCAGTGGGGGACAGGGGGAAGAGGTGGAGACCCAGTACTTC.

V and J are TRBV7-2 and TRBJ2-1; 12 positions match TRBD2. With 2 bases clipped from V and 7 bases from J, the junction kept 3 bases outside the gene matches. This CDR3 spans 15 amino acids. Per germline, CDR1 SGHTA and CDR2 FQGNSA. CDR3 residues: CASSLTSGRSNEQFF. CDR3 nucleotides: TGTGCCAGCAGCTTAACTAGCGGGAGGAGTAATGAGCAGTTCTTC.

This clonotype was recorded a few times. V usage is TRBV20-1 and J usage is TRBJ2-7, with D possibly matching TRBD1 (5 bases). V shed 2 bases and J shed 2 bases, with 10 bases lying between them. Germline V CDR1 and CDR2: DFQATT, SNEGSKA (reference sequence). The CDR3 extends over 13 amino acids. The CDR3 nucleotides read TGCAGTGCTAGATACAGACAGACCTACGAGCAGTACTTC. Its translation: CSARYRQTYEQYF.

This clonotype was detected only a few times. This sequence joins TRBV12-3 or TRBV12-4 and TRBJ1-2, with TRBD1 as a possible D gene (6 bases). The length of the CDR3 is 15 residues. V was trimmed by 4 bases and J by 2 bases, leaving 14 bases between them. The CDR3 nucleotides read TGTGCCAGCAGTTCCCAGGGGCAGGGAAACTATGGCTACACCTTC. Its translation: CASSSQGQGNYGYTF.

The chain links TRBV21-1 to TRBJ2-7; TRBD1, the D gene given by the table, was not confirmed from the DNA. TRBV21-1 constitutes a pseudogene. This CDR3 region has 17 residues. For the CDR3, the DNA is TGTGCCAGCAGCAACTCCCCGCGAGGGGGTGGGGCCTACGAGCAGTACTTC. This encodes CASSNSPRGGGAYEQYF.

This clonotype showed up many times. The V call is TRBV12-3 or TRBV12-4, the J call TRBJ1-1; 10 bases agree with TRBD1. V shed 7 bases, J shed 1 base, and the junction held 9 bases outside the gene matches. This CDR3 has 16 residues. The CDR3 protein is CASIFRQGAANTEAFF. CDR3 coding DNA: TGTGCCAGCATCTTTAGACAGGGGGCCGCGAACACTGAAGCTTTCTTT.

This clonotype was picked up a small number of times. In DNA form, the CDR3 reads TGTGCCAGCAGTTATGACAGGGGAGGAGCAGATACGCAGTATTTT. Its translation is CASSYDRGGADTQYF. The rearrangement links TRBV11-1 to TRBJ2-3, with 8 nucleotides matching TRBD1. The V segment lost 6 bases and the J segment 4 bases; nucleotides outside the gene matches: 9. Germline V CDR1 and CDR2: SGHAT, FQDESV (reference sequence). This CDR3 comprises 15 residues.

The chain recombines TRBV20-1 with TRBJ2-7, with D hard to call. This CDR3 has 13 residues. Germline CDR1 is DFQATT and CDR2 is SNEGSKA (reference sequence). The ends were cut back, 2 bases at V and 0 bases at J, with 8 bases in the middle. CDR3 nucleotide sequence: TGCAGTGCTAGAACCAGGAGCTCCTACGAGCAGTACTTC. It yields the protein CSARTRSSYEQYF.